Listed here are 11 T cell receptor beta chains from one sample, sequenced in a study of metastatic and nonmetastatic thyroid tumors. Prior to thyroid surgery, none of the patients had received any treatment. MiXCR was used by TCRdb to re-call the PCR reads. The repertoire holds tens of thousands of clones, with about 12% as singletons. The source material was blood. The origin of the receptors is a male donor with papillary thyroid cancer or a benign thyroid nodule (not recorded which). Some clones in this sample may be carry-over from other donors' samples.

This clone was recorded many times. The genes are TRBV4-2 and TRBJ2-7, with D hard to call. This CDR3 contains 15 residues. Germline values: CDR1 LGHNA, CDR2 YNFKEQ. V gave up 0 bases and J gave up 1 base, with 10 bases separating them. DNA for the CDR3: TGTGCCAGCAGCCAAGAATTGACACGTTCCTACGAGCAGTACTTC. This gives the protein CASSQELTRSYEQYF.

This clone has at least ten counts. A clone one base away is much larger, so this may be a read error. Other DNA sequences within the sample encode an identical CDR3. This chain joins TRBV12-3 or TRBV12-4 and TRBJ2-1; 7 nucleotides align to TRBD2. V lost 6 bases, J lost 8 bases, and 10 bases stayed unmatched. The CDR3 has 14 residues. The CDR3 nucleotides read TGTGCCAGCAGCCGAGGACTAGTCATTGATGAGCAGTTCTTC. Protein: CASSRGLVIDEQFF.

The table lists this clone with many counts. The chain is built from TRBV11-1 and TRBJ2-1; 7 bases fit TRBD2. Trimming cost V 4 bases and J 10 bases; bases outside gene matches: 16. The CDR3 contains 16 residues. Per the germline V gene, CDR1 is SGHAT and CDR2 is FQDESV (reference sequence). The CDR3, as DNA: TGTGCCAGCAGCTCTCATCAAGGAGGACTAGTCAAAGAGCAGTTCTTC. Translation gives CASSSHQGGLVKEQFF.

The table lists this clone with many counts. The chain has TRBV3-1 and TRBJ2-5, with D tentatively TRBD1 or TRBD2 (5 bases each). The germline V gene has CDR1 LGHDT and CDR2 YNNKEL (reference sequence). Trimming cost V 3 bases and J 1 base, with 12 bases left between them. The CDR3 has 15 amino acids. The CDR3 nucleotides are TGTGCCAGCAGCCACCCCACGGGACCCCAAGAGACCCAGTACTTC. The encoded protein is CASSHPTGPQETQYF.

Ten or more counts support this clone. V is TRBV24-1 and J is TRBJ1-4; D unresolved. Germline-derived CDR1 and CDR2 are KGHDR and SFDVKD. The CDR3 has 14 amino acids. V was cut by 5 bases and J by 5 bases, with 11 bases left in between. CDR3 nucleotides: TGTGCCACCAGTGCCGCGGATGAAAATGAAAAACTGTTTTTT. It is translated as CATSAADENEKLFF.

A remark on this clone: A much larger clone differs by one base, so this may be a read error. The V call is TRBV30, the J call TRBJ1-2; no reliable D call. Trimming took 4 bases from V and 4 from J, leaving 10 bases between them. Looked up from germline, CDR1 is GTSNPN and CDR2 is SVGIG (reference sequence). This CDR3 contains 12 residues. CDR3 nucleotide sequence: TGTGCCTGGACATGGCGCGGCTATGGCTACACCTTC. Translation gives CAWTWRGYGYTF.

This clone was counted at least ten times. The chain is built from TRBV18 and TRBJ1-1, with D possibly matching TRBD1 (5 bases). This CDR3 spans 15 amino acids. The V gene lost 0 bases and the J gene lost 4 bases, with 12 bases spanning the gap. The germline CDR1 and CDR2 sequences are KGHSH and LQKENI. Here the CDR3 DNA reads TGTGCCAGCTCACCACCGCGGGGCGTAAGCACTGAAGCTTTCTTT. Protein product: CASSPPRGVSTEAFF.

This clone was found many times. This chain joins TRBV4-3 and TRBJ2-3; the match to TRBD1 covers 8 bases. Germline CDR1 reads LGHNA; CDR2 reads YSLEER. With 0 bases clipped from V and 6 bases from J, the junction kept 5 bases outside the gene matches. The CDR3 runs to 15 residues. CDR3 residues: CASSQDPDRADTQYF. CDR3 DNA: TGCGCCAGCAGCCAAGATCCGGACAGGGCCGATACGCAGTATTTT.

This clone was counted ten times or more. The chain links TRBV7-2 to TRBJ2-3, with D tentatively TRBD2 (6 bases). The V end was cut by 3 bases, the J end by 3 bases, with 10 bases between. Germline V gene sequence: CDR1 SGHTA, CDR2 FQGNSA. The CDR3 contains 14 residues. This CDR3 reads CASSFGGRTDTQYF. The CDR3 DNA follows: TGTGCCAGCAGCTTTGGGGGGAGAACAGATACGCAGTATTTT. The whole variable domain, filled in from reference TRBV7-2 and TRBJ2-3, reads GAGVSQSPSNKVTEKGKDVELRCDPISGHTALYWYRQSLGQGLEFLIYFQGNSAPDKSGLPSDRFSAERTGGSVSTLTIQRTQQEDSAVYLCASSFGGRTDTQYFGPGTRLTVL.

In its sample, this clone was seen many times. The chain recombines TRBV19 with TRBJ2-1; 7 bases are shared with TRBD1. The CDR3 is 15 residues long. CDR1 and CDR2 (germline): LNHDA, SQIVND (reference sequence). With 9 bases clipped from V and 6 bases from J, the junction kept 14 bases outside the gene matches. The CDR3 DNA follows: TGTGCCAGGGTGCGAGAGGGGGCGCAATCCAATGAGCAGTTCTTC. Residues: CARVREGAQSNEQFF.

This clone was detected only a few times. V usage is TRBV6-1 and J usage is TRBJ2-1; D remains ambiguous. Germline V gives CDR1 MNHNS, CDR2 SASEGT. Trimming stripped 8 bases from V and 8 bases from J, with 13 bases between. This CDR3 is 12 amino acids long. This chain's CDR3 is CASLPRWDEQFF. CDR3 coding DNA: TGTGCCAGCCTACCCAGGTGGGATGAGCAGTTCTTC.